A single sample is the source of the 22 T cell receptor beta chains below, sequenced in a study of cytomegalovirus exposure and HLA in healthy donors (dated by TCRdb to 2016 to 2017). Library creation used the immunoSEQ multiplex PCR assay. For the multiplex PCR, a mixture combining 60 forward primers for TCR Vbeta segments and 13 reverse primers for TCR Jbeta segments was used. TCRdb's version of the immuneACCESS table is confined to in-frame rearrangements and falls short of the full clone set. An unresolved V gene accounts for under half of the shortfall where checked; the remainder is of unknown origin. The sample contains some 180,000 clones, around 82% of them found a single time. The biggest ten clones account for 2% to 2.5% of the sample. Sequencing input: PBMCs. The receptors were gathered from a woman aged 25-40 years in good health and CMV-seropositive.

The CDR3 DNA reads TGTGCCAGCTCGCCGCGGAGTTTCACAGATACGCAGTATTTT. Protein: CASSPRSFTDTQYF. The V gene is TRBV18, the J gene TRBJ2-3, with D uncertain. Per the germline V gene, CDR1 is KGHSH and CDR2 is LQKENI. V gave up 6 bases and J gave up 2 bases, with 12 bases separating them. This CDR3 region has 14 residues.

The rearrangement uses TRBV7-2 and TRBJ2-2; weak D call: TRBD2 (6 bases). Germline-derived CDR1 and CDR2 are SGHTA and FQGNSA. The CDR3 totals 12 residues. V dropped 8 bases and J dropped 6 bases, with 10 bases sitting between them. CDR3 protein: CASSPGAGELFF. The CDR3 coding sequence is TGTGCCAGCTCGCCGGGGGCCGGGGAGCTGTTTTTT.

The chain links TRBV4-2 to TRBJ1-6; D remains unclear. Germline CDR1 LGHNA, CDR2 YNFKEQ. The CDR3 extends over 15 amino acids. V lost 1 base and J lost 7, with 11 bases in between. The CDR3 nucleotides read TGTGCCAGCAGCCAAGGAGTTTCGGAGAATTCACCCCTCCACTTT. It codes for CASSQGVSENSPLHF.

Here the CDR3 DNA reads TGCGCCAGCAGCCAAGGGGGGAGGGGTGAAAAACTGTTTTTT. Translating gives CASSQGGRGEKLFF. The chain is built from TRBV4-3 and TRBJ1-4; possible D gene TRBD1, 5 bases. Germline CDR1 LGHNA, CDR2 YSLEER. The CDR3 is made up of 14 amino acids. The V end was cut by 1 base, the J end by 7 bases, with 10 bases between.

The chain recombines TRBV7-2 with TRBJ2-1; 15 positions match TRBD2. Germline CDR1 is SGHTA and CDR2 is FQGNSA. CDR3 length equals 18 residues. V dropped 5 bases and J dropped 0; count of bases not matched to a gene: 5. In DNA form, the CDR3 reads TGTGCCAGCAGCCTCCGGGGACTAGCGGGGGGCTCCTACAATGAGCAGTTCTTC. It translates to CASSLRGLAGGSYNEQFF.

This clone was counted a few times. The V call is TRBV6-5, the J call TRBJ2-2; 7 nucleotides match TRBD1. V was pared by 7 bases and J by 0 bases, with 5 bases of the junction left unmatched. CDR1 is MNHEY, CDR2 SVGAGI, per germline. The CDR3 loop spans 15 amino acids. CDR3 nucleotides: TGTGCCAGCACCAGACAGGGTGCGAACACCGGGGAGCTGTTTTTT. Protein product: CASTRQGANTGELFF.

The rearrangement links TRBV4-3 to TRBJ2-7; possibly TRBD2 for D (5 bases). Germline V gene sequence: CDR1 LGHNA, CDR2 YSLEER. This CDR3 region has 15 residues. V was pared by 1 base and J by 6 bases, with 16 bases between. CDR3 DNA sequence: TGCGCCAGCAGCCAAGGGACCAGCGGAACATCCGAGCAGTACTTC. Translating it yields CASSQGTSGTSEQYF.

J is TRBJ2-1 and V is TRBV30, with 8 bases identical to TRBD2. This CDR3 has 17 residues. From germline, CDR1 is GTSNPN and CDR2 SVGIG (reference sequence). The J segment lost 4 bases and the V segment lost 0 bases, leaving 11 bases of the junction unmatched. The CDR3 nucleotides are TGTGCCTGGAGTGTACTGTGTCGGGGGGGCGTATACAATGAGCAGTTCTTC. Protein product: CAWSVLCRGGVYNEQFF.

The chain couples TRBV11-2 to TRBJ2-3, with 7 bases that match TRBD2. This CDR3 is 15 amino acids long. The junction had 7 bases not matched to a gene; V was cut back by 4 bases and J by 3 bases. Germline V gene sequence: CDR1 SGHAT, CDR2 FQNNGV. CDR3 DNA: TGTGCCAGCAGCTCAGGGTCGGGGGGAACAGATACGCAGTATTTT. Amino acids: CASSSGSGGTDTQYF.

This chain links TRBV5-4 with TRBJ1-2, with D perhaps TRBD1 (6 bases). Germline V CDR1 and CDR2: SGHNT, YYREEE (reference sequence). CDR3 length: 12 residues. With 4 bases removed from V and 4 bases from J, the gap between germline ends came to 8 bases. The CDR3 DNA is TGTGCCAGCAGCCCGGACAGCTATGGCTACACCTTC. As protein: CASSPDSYGYTF.

Worth noting for this clone: At one end the junction does not follow the germline gene, possibly because of a read error. This rearrangement joins TRBV7-9 to TRBJ2-1, with TRBD2 as a possible D gene (7 bases). The CDR3 consists of 14 residues. Germline V gives CDR1 SEHNR, CDR2 FQNEAQ (reference sequence). This CDR3 reads CSSIATRGGGEQFF. DNA of the CDR3: TGTTCCAGCATCGCGACCCGGGGAGGGGGTGAGCAGTTCTTC.

This clone is a singleton in its sample. The chain employs TRBV5-4 and TRBJ2-3, with no clear D. The CDR3 contains 12 residues. V was cut by 2 bases and J by 4 bases, with 5 bases left in between. The V gene's germline CDR1 is SGHNT and CDR2 YYREEE (reference sequence). The CDR3 reads CASSLIADTQYF. For the CDR3, the DNA is TGTGCCAGCAGCTTAATCGCAGATACGCAGTATTTT.

The chain joins TRBV28 to TRBJ1-5; the D is unclear. Per the germline V gene, CDR1 is MDHEN and CDR2 is SYDVKM. The CDR3 has 11 amino acids. V lost 6 bases and J lost 6, with 6 bases in between. CDR3: CASSPGQPQHF. Written as DNA, the CDR3 is TGTGCCAGCAGCCCGGGTCAGCCCCAGCATTTT.

This chain links TRBV5-4 with TRBJ2-1; weak D call: TRBD2 (5 bases). The V and J ends lost 4 bases and 5 bases respectively, with 13 bases between them. The germline V gene encodes CDR1 SGHNT and CDR2 YYREEE (reference sequence). The CDR3 runs to 14 residues. Here the CDR3 reads CASSRRDGDNEQFF. The CDR3 DNA sequence: TGTGCCAGCAGCCGGCGTGACGGGGACAATGAGCAGTTCTTC.

J is TRBJ2-1 and V is TRBV5-1, with 9 bases that match TRBD2. Germline V gives CDR1 SGHRS, CDR2 YFSETQ. The V gene end was trimmed by 5 bases and the J gene end by 4 bases; junction bases not matched to a gene: 7. The length of the CDR3 is 15 residues. The CDR3 nucleotides read TGCGCCAGCAGACTGCGGGGGGGAAGGTACAATGAGCAGTTCTTC. It encodes CASRLRGGRYNEQFF.

The genes are TRBV11-3 and TRBJ2-3; 9 bases are shared with TRBD2. V lost 2 bases and J lost 2; bases outside the gene matches: 11. There are 18 residues in the CDR3. The germline V gene has CDR1 SGHNT and CDR2 YENEEA. In DNA, the CDR3 is TGTGCCAGCAGCTTACGAGGGGCGGGGGGGCCTCACACAGATACGCAGTATTTT. Its translation is CASSLRGAGGPHTDTQYF.

The chain is built from TRBV28 and TRBJ1-4, with 12 bases lining up with TRBD1. CDR3 length: 14 residues. Germline V gene lookup returns CDR1 MDHEN and CDR2 SYDVKM. V trimming: 7 bases; J trimming: 6 bases; junction bases outside the gene matches: 3. The CDR3 coding sequence is TGTGCCAGCACCTGGGACAGGGGGCATGAAAAACTGTTTTTT. Its protein product is CASTWDRGHEKLFF.

The rearrangement uses TRBV28 and TRBJ1-2, with 8 bases lining up with TRBD1. The germline V gene encodes CDR1 MDHEN and CDR2 SYDVKM. The CDR3 loop spans 16 amino acids. J lost 4 bases, V lost 1 base, and 8 bases had no gene match. CDR3 amino acids: CASSLYRQGSSYGYTF. The CDR3 DNA follows: TGTGCCAGCAGTTTATACCGACAGGGGAGCAGCTATGGCTACACCTTC.

The chain links TRBV6-1 to TRBJ2-2, with 9 bases aligning to TRBD1. V lost 8 bases, J lost 7 bases, and 8 bases stayed unmatched. The CDR3 has 14 amino acids. Germline V gives CDR1 MNHNS, CDR2 SASEGT. CDR3 loop: CASGRTGVNGELFF. CDR3 in DNA: TGTGCCAGCGGGAGGACAGGGGTTAACGGGGAGCTGTTTTTT.

This clone came up a few times. In DNA, the CDR3 is TGTGCCAGCAGCTTATATATAGGGGCCGCAACTAATGAAAAACTGTTTTTT. This gives the protein CASSLYIGAATNEKLFF. The chain uses TRBV7-9 and TRBJ1-4, with TRBD1 as a possible D gene (5 bases). Germline assignment: CDR1 SEHNR and CDR2 FQNEAQ (reference sequence). The CDR3 has 17 amino acids. The ends were cut back, 2 bases at V and 0 bases at J, with 13 bases in the middle.

In its sample, this clone was seen once. V usage is TRBV5-1 and J usage is TRBJ2-3, with TRBD1 as a possible D gene (5 bases). There are 15 residues in the CDR3. V was cut by 0 bases and J by 5 bases, with 13 bases left in between. Germline CDR1 SGHRS, CDR2 YFSETQ. The chain's CDR3 is CASSLGRGSIDTQYF. The CDR3 DNA is TGCGCCAGCAGCTTGGGTAGGGGTTCGATAGATACGCAGTATTTT.

The chain recombines TRBV20-1 with TRBJ2-2; D remains ambiguous. V lost 5 bases to trimming and J lost 2 bases, with 3 bases between them. In germline, CDR1 is DFQATT, CDR2 SNEGSKA (reference sequence). This CDR3 contains 11 residues. The CDR3 coding sequence is TGCAGTGCTCAAAACACCGGGGAGCTGTTTTTT. Translation gives CSAQNTGELFF.